The clone carrying this T cell receptor (beta chain) was recorded a few times. These data come from a study of blood T cells in healthy people across ages. Trimming stripped 2 bases from V and 4 bases from J, with 18 bases between. CDR3 length: 17 residues. CDR1 SGHTA and CDR2 FQGNSA come from the germline V gene. The use of a sample-barcoded 5' primer and a J-beta primer mix characterized a second PCR of roughly 6 to 11 cycles. TCRdb recomputed calls from the 5' RACE reads with MiXCR, one row per CDR3 protein. Of 600,000 to 850,000 distinct CDR3 sequences in the sample, about 25% were seen once. The same sample was also studied in work on T cells of mothers and their children. As reported in that work: At a sensitivity of around 91 clones per million clonotypes, no persistent microchimeric T cell clones appeared.

The receptor was derived from a boy under 18 in good health. Material for sequencing was blood. This chain joins TRBV7-2 and TRBJ2-1; a possible D gene is TRBD2 (5 bases). This chain's CDR3 is CASSLRFASYLYNEQFF. CDR3 nucleotide sequence: TGTGCCAGCAGCTTAAGGTTCGCTAGCTACTTATACAATGAGCAGTTCTTC.